This T cell receptor (beta chain) was recovered during a study of OX40 agonist ivuxolimab in advanced cancers. About the research overall: Treatment of patients was with ivuxolimab, an agonistic anti-OX40 (CD134) antibody. Overall study results and limits: Clonal expansion by week 6 occurred in CD4+ and CD8+ blood T cells (at 0.1 to 3.0 mg/kg).

The germline gives CDR1 SNHLY, CDR2 FYNNEI. This CDR3 region has 15 residues. The V and J ends lost 1 base and 1 base respectively, with 10 bases between them. TCRdb keeps only in-frame clones here, not all; method: immunoSEQ multiplex PCR. The sample carries roughly 80,000 clones, approximately 82% recorded once. Note on this clone: No antigen is known for it.

This TCR derives from an adult with an advanced solid tumor such as melanoma, head and neck, liver or kidney cancer. Sequenced material: CD4+ or CD8+ T cells sorted from blood, taken in a trial of the OX40 agonist ivuxolimab. The chain carries TRBV2 and TRBJ1-1; possibly TRBD1 for D (6 bases). CDR3 nucleotide sequence: TGTGCCAGCAGTGAAGGCTGGGACAAGAACACTGAAGCTTTCTTT. Amino acids: CASSEGWDKNTEAFF.